This T cell receptor (beta chain) came from a study of neurological immune-mediated disorders. This clonotype was seen repeatedly, ten times or more. The germline gives CDR1 SGHVS, CDR2 FQNEAQ. The CDR3 runs 16 residues. The V gene end was trimmed by 1 base and the J gene end by 3 bases; junction bases not matched to a gene: 7. Volunteers at a blood bank in Maryland, USA, were the healthy controls. Synthesis of cDNA was performed by 5'RACE using 10-nucleotide random UMIs. Using its own MiXCR run on the 5' RACE reads, TCRdb lists one record per CDR3 protein. The sample has 50,000 or so distinct CDR3 sequences, roughly a quarter seen once.

V is TRBV7-8 and J is TRBJ2-7, with TRBD2 matching over 9 bases. Sequencing used PBMCs. This clonotype was sampled from an older woman in good health. The CDR3 sequence: CASSLGVAGANYEQYF. The CDR3 DNA reads TGTGCCAGCAGCTTAGGGGTAGCGGGAGCCAACTACGAGCAGTACTTC.